This record concerns one T cell receptor beta chain sequence. These data are taken from a study of blood T cell repertoires in COVID-19. Using immunoSEQ multiplex PCR, the repertoire was profiled, and TCRdb retains in-frame clones only, with some absent. The sample lists roughly 220,000 clones, just over 85% occurring once. The germline CDR1 and CDR2 sequences are MDHEN and SYDVKM. CDR3 length: 13 amino acids. The TCR was taken from a woman between 45 and 65 years old with acute COVID-19. Source material: PBMCs or T cells enriched from blood (not recorded which). This sequence joins TRBV28 and TRBJ1-1, with D possibly matching TRBD1 (6 bases). CDR3 sequence reads: CATPGAGGTEAFF. The CDR3 DNA reads as TGTGCTACGCCAGGGGCGGGGGGAACTGAAGCTTTCTTT.